This T cell receptor (beta chain) was obtained from a study of beta chain features in type 1 diabetes. Findings and limits, study-wide: Within the patient group, naive, central memory and Treg TCRB repertoires appeared more similar to each other than within healthy donors. TCRB CDR3 length was moderately but significantly reduced in all four CD4+ subsets of Type 1 diabetes patients.

Expressed TCRB transcripts were sequenced after all isolated RNA was converted to cDNA. Measured with immunoSEQ multiplex PCR; TCRdb has only the in-frame clones, and not every one. The sample consists of around 300,000 clones, around 7.8% of them appearing once. Details on this clone: Its target is not known.

It was via CD45RO/CCR7/CD25/CD127/CD95/CD27 that CD4+ naive, central memory, regulatory and stem cell-like memory cells were sorted. Each sorted fraction was over 95% pure. Trimming took 5 bases from V and 1 from J, leaving 11 bases between them. This CDR3 region has 14 residues. Germline V gene lookup returns CDR1 SEHNR and CDR2 FQNEAQ (reference sequence). Input material: central memory CD4+ T cells from blood. The TCR comes from a woman between 18 and 29 years old in good health. This sequence joins TRBV7-9 and TRBJ2-5; D is ambiguous. CDR3 DNA: TGTGCCAGCAGCCTAAATAGTGCCCAAGAGACCCAGTACTTC. It is translated as CASSLNSAQETQYF.